The rows below give T cell receptor beta chains drawn from one sample of a study of control samples from healthy donors and cancer patients. Profiling relied on immunoSEQ multiplex PCR, and the TCRdb table lists in-frame clones only, not all of them. The profile covers some 130,000 clones, with 85% to 95% appearing a single time and approximately 4% taken by the ten largest. Sequenced material: blood. These receptors were collected from a man aged 25 to 40 in good health. Both conserved end residues are part of each CDR3. A D gene is named only where the DNA matches it firmly. Expanded clones are given a class, and other clones once, few, many or no size at all.

.	TRBV20-1	.	TRBJ2-7	CSARPGYEQYF	TGCAGTGCACGGCCTGGGTACGAGCAGTACTTC
.	TRBV27	.	TRBJ1-5	CASSLDPSGSSNQPQHF	TGTGCCAGCAGTTTAGACCCCTCGGGGTCCAGCAATCAGCCCCAGCATTTT
.	TRBV6-6	.	TRBJ2-4	CASSYSSLAKNIQYF	TGTGCCAGCAGTTACTCGAGTCTAGCCAAAAACATTCAGTACTTC
.	TRBV30	.	TRBJ1-5	CAWSVRDTQPQHF	TGTGCCTGGAGTGTACGGGACACTCAGCCCCAGCATTTT
.	TRBV7-2	TRBD1	TRBJ2-6	CASSLAGTGAPNSGANVLTF	TGTGCCAGCAGCTTAGCGGGGACAGGGGCTCCTAACTCTGGGGCCAACGTCCTGACTTTC
.	TRBV7-2	TRBD1	TRBJ1-5	CASSPGTVNQPQHF	TGTGCCAGCAGCCCTGGGACAGTCAATCAGCCCCAGCATTTT
.	TRBV24-1	.	TRBJ2-3	CATSGPGEGPSVSDTQYF	TGTGCCACCAGTGGGCCGGGAGAGGGCCCATCCGTTTCAGATACGCAGTATTTT
.	TRBV5-1	.	TRBJ2-1	CASRSSIGTRHNNEQFF	TGCGCCAGCAGGTCGTCTATCGGGACCAGACACAACAATGAGCAGTTCTTC
.	TRBV19	TRBD2	TRBJ2-1	CASSRGTTSYNEQFF	TGTGCCAGTAGTCGTGGGACTACGTCTTACAATGAGCAGTTCTTC
once	TRBV27	.	TRBJ1-2	CASSLGGQANYGYTF	TGTGCCAGCAGTTTAGGCGGTCAAGCTAACTATGGCTACACCTTC
.	TRBV3-1/TRBV3-2	.	TRBJ2-3	CASSQGLGGGGPYTQYF	TGTGCCAGCAGCCAAGGTCTAGGAGGGGGGGGGCCGTATACGCAGTATTTT
.	TRBV29-1	.	TRBJ2-1	CSVLSYNEQFF	TGCAGCGTCCTCTCCTACAATGAGCAGTTCTTC
.	TRBV7-2	.	TRBJ2-1	CASSPQGSYNEQFF	TGTGCCAGCAGCCCCCAGGGATCCTACAATGAGCAGTTCTTC
.	TRBV15	.	TRBJ1-2	CATSRVSGGYYGYTF	TGTGCCACCAGCAGAGTGTCCGGGGGCTACTATGGCTACACCTTC
.	TRBV9	TRBD1	TRBJ2-5	CASSADRVQETQYF	TGTGCCAGCAGCGCCGACAGGGTACAAGAGACCCAGTACTTC
.	TRBV5-1	.	TRBJ1-4	CASSLGTTNEKLFF	TGCGCCAGCAGCTTGGGAACAACTAATGAAAAACTGTTTTTT
.	TRBV3-1/TRBV3-2	.	TRBJ2-3	CASSQDPYLRGTDTQYF	TGTGCCAGCAGCCAAGACCCTTACCTCAGAGGGACAGATACGCAGTATTTT
.	TRBV5-6	TRBD1	TRBJ2-1	CASSLPRDREQFF	TGTGCCAGCAGCCTACCTCGGGACAGGGAGCAGTTCTTC
.	TRBV19	.	TRBJ1-5	CACSGDNQPQHF	TGTGCCTGTTCAGGGGACAATCAGCCCCAGCATTTT
.	TRBV5-5	.	TRBJ1-1	CASSLTRGLGTEAFF	TGTGCCAGCAGCTTGACGAGGGGCTTGGGCACTGAAGCTTTCTTT
.	TRBV5-6	.	TRBJ2-2	CASSLLTGELFF	TGTGCCAGCAGCTTGCTTACCGGGGAGCTGTTTTTT
.	TRBV9	TRBD1	TRBJ1-1	CASSVAPGGSEAFF	TGTGCCAGCAGCGTAGCCCCAGGGGGCTCTGAAGCTTTCTTT
.	TRBV7-2	.	TRBJ1-3	CASRVAGNTIYF	TGTGCCAGCAGGGTCGCTGGAAACACCATATATTTT
.	TRBV7-9	.	TRBJ2-7	CASSRGYYEQYF	TGTGCCAGCAGCCGGGGCTACTACGAGCAGTACTTC
.	TRBV9	.	TRBJ2-3	CASSGLEDTQYF	TGTGCCAGCAGCGGGTTAGAAGATACGCAGTATTTT
.	TRBV15	.	TRBJ1-3	CATSRIGNTIYF	TGTGCCACCAGCAGAATTGGAAACACCATATATTTT
.	TRBV11-2	TRBD2	TRBJ2-1	CASSTSGAYNEQFF	TGTGCCAGCAGCACTAGCGGGGCCTACAATGAGCAGTTCTTC
.	TRBV7-7	.	TRBJ1-6	CASSLVGAERYNSPLHF	TGTGCTAGCAGCTTAGTTGGGGCCGAGCGGTATAATTCACCCCTCCACTTT
.	TRBV6-5	TRBD1	TRBJ2-7	CACRQGSYEQYF	TGTGCCTGCCGACAGGGGTCCTACGAGCAGTACTTC
.	TRBV29-1	.	TRBJ1-2	CSVEKGGYTF	TGCAGCGTTGAAAAGGGTGGCTACACCTTC
.	TRBV29-1	.	TRBJ2-7	CSVRGGASYEQYF	TGCAGCGTTAGGGGGGGGGCCTCCTACGAGCAGTACTTC
.	TRBV19	.	TRBJ1-5	CASSIHGPSNQPQHF	TGTGCCAGTAGTATCCATGGCCCTAGCAATCAGCCCCAGCATTTT
.	TRBV5-1	.	TRBJ2-1	CASSLDFGNEQFF	TGCGCCAGCAGCTTGGACTTCGGGAATGAGCAGTTCTTC
.	TRBV7-9	TRBD1	TRBJ1-5	CASSLAGRQGINQPQHF	TGTGCCAGCAGCTTAGCAGGGCGACAGGGAATCAATCAGCCCCAGCATTTT
.	TRBV4-1	TRBD1	TRBJ1-5	CASSHPTGTHQPQHF	TGCGCCAGCAGCCACCCGACAGGGACCCATCAGCCCCAGCATTTT
.	TRBV3-1/TRBV3-2	.	TRBJ1-1	CASSQEGQGWMNTEAFF	TGTGCCAGCAGCCAAGAGGGGCAGGGGTGGATGAACACTGAAGCTTTCTTT
once	TRBV2	.	TRBJ1-2	CASSSRGGGIYGYTF	TGTGCCAGCAGTTCCCGCGGGGGGGGCATCTATGGCTACACCTTC
once	TRBV6-1	.	TRBJ2-3	CASSEAGGFGPTDTQYF	TGTGCCAGCAGTGAAGCGGGGGGCTTCGGGCCGACAGATACGCAGTATTTT
.	TRBV10-2	.	TRBJ1-1	CASREEAGVWDTEAFF	TGCGCCAGCAGGGAGGAGGCAGGGGTCTGGGACACTGAAGCTTTCTTT
once	TRBV5-1	.	TRBJ1-2	CASSLGAGNYGYTF	TGCGCCAGCAGCTTGGGGGCAGGGAACTATGGCTACACCTTC
.	TRBV5-6	TRBD2	TRBJ2-1	CASSLGGGSLVSYNEQFF	TGTGCCAGCAGCTTAGGCGGGGGGTCCTTAGTCAGCTACAATGAGCAGTTCTTC